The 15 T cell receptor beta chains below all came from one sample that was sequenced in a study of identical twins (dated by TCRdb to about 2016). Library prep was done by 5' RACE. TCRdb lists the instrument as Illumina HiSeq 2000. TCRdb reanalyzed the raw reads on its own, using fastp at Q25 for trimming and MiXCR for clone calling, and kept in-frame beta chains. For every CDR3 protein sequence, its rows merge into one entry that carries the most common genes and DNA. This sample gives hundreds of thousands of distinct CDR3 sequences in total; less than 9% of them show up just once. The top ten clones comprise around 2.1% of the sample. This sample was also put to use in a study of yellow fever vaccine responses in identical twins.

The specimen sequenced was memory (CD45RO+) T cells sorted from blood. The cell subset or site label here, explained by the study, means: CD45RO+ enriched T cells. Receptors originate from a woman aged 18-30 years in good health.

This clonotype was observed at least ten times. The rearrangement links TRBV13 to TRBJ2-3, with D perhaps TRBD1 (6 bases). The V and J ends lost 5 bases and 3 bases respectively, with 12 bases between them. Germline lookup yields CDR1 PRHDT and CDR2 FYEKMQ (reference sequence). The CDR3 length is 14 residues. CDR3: CASSPQGRTDTQYF. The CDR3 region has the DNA TGTGCCAGCAGCCCACAGGGAAGGACAGATACGCAGTATTTT. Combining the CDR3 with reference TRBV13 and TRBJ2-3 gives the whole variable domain AAGVIQSPRHLIKEKRETATLKCYPIPRHDTVYWYQQGPGQDPQFLISFYEKMQSDKGSIPDRFSAQQFSDYHSELNMSSLELGDSALYFCASSPQGRTDTQYFGPGTRLTVL.

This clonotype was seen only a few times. The CDR3 DNA is TGTGCCAGCCGAGTACATGGATCAGATACGCAGTATTTT. This encodes CASRVHGSDTQYF. The chain recombines TRBV2 with TRBJ2-3, with D unclear. There are 13 residues in the CDR3. Trimming shortened V by 8 bases and J by 4 bases, and 13 bases separated the two germline ends. Germline CDR1 is SNHLY and CDR2 is FYNNEI.

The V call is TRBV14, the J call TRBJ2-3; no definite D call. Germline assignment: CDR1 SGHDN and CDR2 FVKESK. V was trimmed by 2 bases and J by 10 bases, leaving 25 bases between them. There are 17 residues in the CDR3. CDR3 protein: CASSQKDFRVPFWAQYF. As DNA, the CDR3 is TGTGCCAGCAGCCAAAAAGACTTCCGGGTACCCTTTTGGGCGCAGTATTTT.

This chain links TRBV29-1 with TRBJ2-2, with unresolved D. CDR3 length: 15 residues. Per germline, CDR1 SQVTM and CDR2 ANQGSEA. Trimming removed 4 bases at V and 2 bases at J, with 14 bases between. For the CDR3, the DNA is TGCAGCGTTGGGCCTGGCGGTATAAACACCGGGGAGCTGTTTTTT. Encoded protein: CSVGPGGINTGELFF.

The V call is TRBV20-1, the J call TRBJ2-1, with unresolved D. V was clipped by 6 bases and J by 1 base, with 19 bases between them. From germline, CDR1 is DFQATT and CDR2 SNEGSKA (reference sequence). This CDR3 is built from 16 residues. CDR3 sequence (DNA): TGCAGTGCCCTTACGGTGGGTTTTGAGTCCTACAATGAGCAGTTCTTC. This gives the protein CSALTVGFESYNEQFF.

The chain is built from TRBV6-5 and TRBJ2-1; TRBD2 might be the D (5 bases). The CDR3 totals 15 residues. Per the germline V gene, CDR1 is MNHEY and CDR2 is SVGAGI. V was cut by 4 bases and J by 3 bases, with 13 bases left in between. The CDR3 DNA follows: TGTGCCAGCAGTTTTTTGGAGGCAAGCTACAATGAGCAGTTCTTC. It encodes CASSFLEASYNEQFF.

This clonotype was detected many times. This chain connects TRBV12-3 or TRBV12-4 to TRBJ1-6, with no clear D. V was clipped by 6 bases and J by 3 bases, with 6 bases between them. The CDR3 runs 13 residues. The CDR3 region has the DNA TGTGCCAGCAGCTACTTCTATAATTCACCCCTCCACTTT. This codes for CASSYFYNSPLHF.

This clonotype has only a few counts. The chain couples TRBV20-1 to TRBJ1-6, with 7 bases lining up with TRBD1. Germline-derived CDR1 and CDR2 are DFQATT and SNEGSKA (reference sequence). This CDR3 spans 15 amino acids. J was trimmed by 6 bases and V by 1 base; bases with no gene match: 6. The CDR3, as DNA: TGCAGTGCTAGAGTTCCGGGACAGCTTAATTCACCCCTCCACTTT. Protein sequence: CSARVPGQLNSPLHF.

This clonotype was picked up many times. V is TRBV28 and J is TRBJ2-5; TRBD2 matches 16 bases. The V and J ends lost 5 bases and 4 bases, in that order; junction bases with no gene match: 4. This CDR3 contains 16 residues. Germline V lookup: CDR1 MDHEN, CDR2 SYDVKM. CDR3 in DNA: TGTGCCAGCAGTCCTGGGACTAGCGGGGGGGTAGAGACCCAGTACTTC. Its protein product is CASSPGTSGGVETQYF.

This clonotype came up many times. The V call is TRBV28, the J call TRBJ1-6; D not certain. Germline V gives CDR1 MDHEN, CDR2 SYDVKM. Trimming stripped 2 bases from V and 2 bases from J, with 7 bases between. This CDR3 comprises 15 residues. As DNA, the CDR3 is TGTGCCAGCAGTTTAAAGGTCCCCTATAATTCACCCCTCCACTTT. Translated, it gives CASSLKVPYNSPLHF.

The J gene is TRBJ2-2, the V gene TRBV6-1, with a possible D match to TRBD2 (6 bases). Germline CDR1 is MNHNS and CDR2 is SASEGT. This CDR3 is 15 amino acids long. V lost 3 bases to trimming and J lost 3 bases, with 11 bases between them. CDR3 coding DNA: TGTGCCAGCAGTGAGGGACCGGGGGACACCGGGGAGCTGTTTTTT. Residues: CASSEGPGDTGELFF.

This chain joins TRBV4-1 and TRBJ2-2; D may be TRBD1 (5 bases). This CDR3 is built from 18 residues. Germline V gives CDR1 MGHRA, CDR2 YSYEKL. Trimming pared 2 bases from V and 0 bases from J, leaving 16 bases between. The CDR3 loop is CASSQKASGRANTGELFF. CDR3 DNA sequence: TGCGCCAGCAGCCAAAAAGCTTCTGGCAGGGCGAACACCGGGGAGCTGTTTTTT.

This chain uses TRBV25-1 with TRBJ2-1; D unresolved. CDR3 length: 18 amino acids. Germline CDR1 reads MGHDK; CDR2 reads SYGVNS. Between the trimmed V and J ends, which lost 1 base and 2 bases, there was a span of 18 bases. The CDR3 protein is CASSESLGHSGTYNEQFF. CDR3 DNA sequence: TGTGCCAGCAGTGAATCGCTTGGTCATTCGGGCACCTACAATGAGCAGTTCTTC.

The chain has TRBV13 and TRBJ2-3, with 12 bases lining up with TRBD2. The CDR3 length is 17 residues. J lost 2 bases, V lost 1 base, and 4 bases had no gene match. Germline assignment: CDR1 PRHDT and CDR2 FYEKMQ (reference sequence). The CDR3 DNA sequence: TGTGCCAGCAGCTTAGTTGGACTAGCGGGAACCACAGATACGCAGTATTTT. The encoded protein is CASSLVGLAGTTDTQYF.

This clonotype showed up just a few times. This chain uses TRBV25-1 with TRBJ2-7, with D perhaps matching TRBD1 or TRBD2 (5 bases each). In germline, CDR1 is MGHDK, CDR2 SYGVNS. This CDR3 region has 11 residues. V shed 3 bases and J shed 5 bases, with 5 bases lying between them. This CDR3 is CASSEGDEQYF. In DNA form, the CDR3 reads TGTGCCAGCAGTGAGGGGGACGAGCAGTACTTC.